The present entry profiles one TCR beta chain with its context. The data were taken from a study of blood T cell repertoires in COVID-19. Overall study: There were acute and convalescent COVID-19 samples, and they came from the United States, Italy and Spain.

Original processing methods: Reference gene primer amplification in the assay estimated nucleated cell counts. Using immunoSEQ multiplex PCR, the repertoire was profiled, and TCRdb retains in-frame clones only, with some absent. That table furnishes V, J and clone size, whereas the DNA furnished D and trimming. This table has approximately 85,000 clones, 70% to 90% appearing once. Sequencing used peripheral blood. This sequence was found in a man over 45 with active or convalescent COVID-19.

In DNA form, the CDR3 reads TGTGCCAGCAGCCCAGATAGCAATCAGCCCCAGCATTTT. Its translation: CASSPDSNQPQHF. The gene calls are TRBV11-2 and TRBJ1-5; D gene ambiguous. V was shortened by 5 bases and J by 0 bases, with 5 bases between the two germline ends. Per germline, CDR1 SGHAT and CDR2 FQNNGV. The CDR3 extends over 13 amino acids.